This T cell receptor (beta chain) was identified during a study of cytomegalovirus exposure and HLA in healthy donors. Points on this clone: As yet, its antigen is unknown.

Donors likely had unrecorded immune exposures despite being nominally healthy when sampled. With 5 bases clipped from V and 4 bases from J, the junction kept 10 bases outside the gene matches. The CDR3 consists of 17 residues. Germline CDR1 is SGHVS and CDR2 is FQNEAQ. Study outcomes and limitations: Analyses of presence/absence relied on an assumption of roughly uniform sequencing depth across donors. As a later analysis revealed, the rate of TCR association differed by HLA locus, with DRB1 most and HLA-C fewest.

The PCR made use of 60 Vbeta and 13 Jbeta primers. TCRdb's table, derived via immunoSEQ multiplex PCR, lists solely in-frame clones and lacks some. This sample carries 95,000 to 100,000 clones, under 80% of them seen once, and the ten largest clones take 1.5% to 2.5%. The clonotype was recovered from a man aged 35 to 55 in good health and CMV-seronegative. The sample comprised PBMCs. This chain connects TRBV7-8 to TRBJ2-1; 11 bases fit TRBD2. The CDR3 bases are TGTGCCAGCAGCCTTACCAAGGGACTAGCGGTTTACAATGAGCAGTTCTTC. Translated: CASSLTKGLAVYNEQFF.